The present T cell receptor beta chain was sequenced within a study of CD8+ T cells in alopecia areata. Study summary: Patients in the treated group were given tofacitinib by mouth, 5 to 10 mg twice a day. Treatment with tofacitinib (6 to 18 months) was followed by 6 months off drug. Study results and limitations: The study found that many expanded lesional clones persisted in scalp and blood during tofacitinib. Tofacitinib significantly reduced both scalp clonality and expanded CD8+ clones among the top 100.

Following RNA extraction, reverse transcription yielded cDNA that acted as the sequencing template. Profiling relied on immunoSEQ multiplex PCR, and the TCRdb table lists in-frame clones only, not all of them. The sample comprises some 130,000 clones, around 53% of which are singletons, and 0.46% rests with the top ten. Concerning this clone itself: Its cognate antigen is unknown.

The treatment is: oral pan-JAK inhibitor, 5-10 mg twice daily. The receptor was isolated from a human donor with alopecia areata. Sequenced material: CD4+ T cells sorted from blood, taken at week 4, from a patient treated with tofacitinib.

The CDR3: CASKGSGHTEAFF. CDR3 nucleotides: TGTGCCAGTAAAGGATCAGGGCACACTGAAGCTTTCTTT. The rearrangement uses TRBV19 and TRBJ1-1, with TRBD1 as a possible D gene (5 bases). Germline assignment: CDR1 LNHDA and CDR2 SQIVND (reference sequence). V lost 7 bases, J lost 3 bases, and 12 bases lay in between. The CDR3 consists of 13 residues.